This T cell receptor beta chain was recovered during a study of blood T cell repertoires in COVID-19. Generated by immunoSEQ multiplex PCR, the TCRdb table keeps only in-frame clones and is missing some. The sample lists 250,000 to 400,000 clones; around 88% were seen once. The CDR3 runs to 15 residues. Germline V gene sequence: CDR1 SGDLS, CDR2 YYNGEE. The V and J ends lost 4 bases and 6 bases respectively, with 16 bases between them. The material sequenced was peripheral blood. The sequence derives from a woman aged 25 to 45 with COVID-19, enrolled during active disease. The chain joins TRBV9 to TRBJ2-2, with D maybe TRBD2 (5 bases). The CDR3 region has the DNA TGTGCCAGCAGCTCGCGGGTTACAGTCCCCGGGGAGCTGTTTTTT. Protein: CASSSRVTVPGELFF.